The sequence of this TCR beta chain was determined in a study of blood T cell repertoires in COVID-19. Study-wide background: Samples of COVID-19 (acute and convalescent) were obtained from the United States, Italy and Spain. The analysed material was cDNA or gDNA that came from T cells, B-cell-depleted T cells, or PBMCs.

The CDR3 is 14 amino acids. Looked up from germline, CDR1 is SGHTA and CDR2 is FQGTGA. V lost 5 bases, J lost 4 bases, and 6 bases stayed unmatched. Original analysis: Reference gene primer amplification in the assay estimated nucleated cell counts. Repertoires were generated with immunoSEQ multiplex PCR, while TCRdb's copy carries only in-frame clones and drops some. The V and J calls and the clone size are those of that table, but D and trimming were determined from the DNA. The profile covers about 200,000 clones, with over 75% appearing a single time and 1.5% to 2% taken by the ten largest. The sequence was collected from a man aged 35 to 55 with active or convalescent COVID-19. The sequenced sample was peripheral blood. The J gene is TRBJ1-2, the V gene TRBV7-3; 8 bases line up with TRBD1. The CDR3 region is CASSPTGGSYGYTF. In DNA, the CDR3 is TGTGCCAGCAGCCCTACAGGGGGAAGCTATGGCTACACCTTC.